A single sample gave rise to the 17 T cell receptor beta chains below, sequenced in a study of neoadjuvant anti-PD-1 for oral cavity cancer. Profiled with immunoSEQ multiplex PCR; TCRdb holds only in-frame clones, not every one. The table records 60,000 to 75,000 clones, around 80% of them present only once. Specimen: PBMCs, collected before nivolumab (anti-PD-1) treatment. Source of these receptors: a person aged 40 to 85 with oral cavity squamous cell carcinoma.

The chain combines TRBV5-6 with TRBJ1-5; the D gene is possibly TRBD1 (5 bases). Trimming took off 0 bases at V and 5 bases at J, with 12 bases between the two ends. The CDR3 extends over 15 amino acids. Germline loops: CDR1 SGHDT, CDR2 YYEEEE. The CDR3 protein is CASSLGTREDQPQHF. CDR3 nucleotide sequence: TGTGCCAGCAGCTTGGGTACCAGGGAGGATCAGCCCCAGCATTTT.

This clone was recorded at least ten times. This chain joins TRBV6-1 and TRBJ2-1, with 11 bases lining up with TRBD2. The CDR3 has 14 amino acids. Germline V gene sequence: CDR1 MNHNS, CDR2 SASEGT. Losses at the gene ends were 4 bases for V and 15 bases for J; bases not matched to a gene: 11. CDR3 amino acids: CASSVLLAGVGTFF. The CDR3 DNA reads TGTGCCAGCAGTGTGTTACTAGCGGGAGTGGGTACGTTCTTC.

The CDR3 loop is CATGRDTEAFF. The DNA for the CDR3 is TGCGCCACAGGCCGTGACACTGAAGCTTTCTTT. The chain recombines TRBV10-2 with TRBJ1-1; no clear D gene. CDR3 size: 11 residues. Germline CDR1 reads WSHSY; CDR2 reads SAAADI. V was clipped by 10 bases and J by 3 bases, with 9 bases between them.

This chain links TRBV5-1 with TRBJ2-7, with TRBD1 identical over 7 bases. V dropped 0 bases and J dropped 0; count of bases not matched to a gene: 6. Germline CDR1 and CDR2: SGHRS and YFSETQ. The CDR3 runs 16 residues. The CDR3 is CASSLAKTGSSYEQYF. The CDR3 DNA reads TGCGCCAGCAGCTTGGCTAAGACAGGGTCCTCCTACGAGCAGTACTTC.

The V and J genes are TRBV5-1 and TRBJ1-2, with 7 bases lining up with TRBD1. Per germline, CDR1 SGHRS and CDR2 YFSETQ. V gave up 3 bases and J gave up 1 base; unmatched junction bases: 3. The CDR3 consists of 14 residues. CDR3 coding DNA: TGCGCCAGCAGCTACGGGACAGTTAACTATGGCTACACCTTC. Translation: CASSYGTVNYGYTF.

The gene calls are TRBV7-9 and TRBJ2-3, with 7 bases matching TRBD1. V trimming: 4 bases; J trimming: 2 bases; junction bases outside the gene matches: 3. The germline CDR1 and CDR2 sequences are SEHNR and FQNEAQ (reference sequence). CDR3 size: 14 residues. CDR3 in DNA: TGTGCCAGCAGCTCGGGACAGACCACAGATACGCAGTATTTT. Its translation is CASSSGQTTDTQYF.

V usage is TRBV5-1 and J usage is TRBJ2-1; 12 nucleotides match TRBD1. The ends lost 0 bases at V and 15 bases at J; junction bases unmatched: 10. The CDR3 sequence is 15 residues long. CDR1 is SGHRS and CDR2 is YFSETQ in the germline V gene. CDR3 amino acids: CASSLAGQGASNPFF. In nucleotides, the CDR3 is TGCGCCAGCAGCTTGGCGGGACAGGGGGCAAGTAATCCGTTCTTC.

V is TRBV10-3 and J is TRBJ1-4; a weak D match, TRBD1 (6 bases). The V and J ends lost 6 bases and 8 bases respectively, with 16 bases between them. In germline, CDR1 is ENHRY, CDR2 SYGVKD. The CDR3 has 14 residues. Here the CDR3 DNA reads TGTGCCATCAGAGACAGGCTCGAGGGGGAAAAACTGTTTTTT. Translated: CAIRDRLEGEKLFF.

This rearrangement joins TRBV19 to TRBJ1-5, with D unresolved. The CDR3 extends over 18 amino acids. Trimming took off 1 base at V and 0 bases at J, with 16 bases between the two ends. Germline lookup yields CDR1 LNHDA and CDR2 SQIVND (reference sequence). The CDR3 DNA reads TGTGCCAGTAGTATAGGTGAAGTCTTTGGGAGTAGCAATCAGCCCCAGCATTTT. Translating gives CASSIGEVFGSSNQPQHF.

The CDR3 here is CASSYPGENSPLHF. CDR3 in DNA: TGTGCCAGCAGTTACCCAGGGGAGAATTCACCCCTCCACTTT. The rearrangement uses TRBV6-6 and TRBJ1-6; maybe TRBD1 (6 bases). Trimming stripped 2 bases from V and 7 bases from J, with 9 bases between. Germline CDR1 is MNHNY and CDR2 is SVGAGI (reference sequence). The CDR3 runs to 14 residues.

The CDR3 protein is CSVSDSLSYNEQFF. CDR3 coding DNA: TGCAGCGTCTCAGACAGTCTCTCCTACAATGAGCAGTTCTTC. The chain recombines TRBV29-1 with TRBJ2-1; maybe TRBD1 (5 bases). Germline CDR1 reads SQVTM; CDR2 reads ANQGSEA. The V end lost 6 bases, the J end lost 0 bases, and 12 bases lay between the germline ends. This CDR3 is 14 amino acids long.

The chain links TRBV28 to TRBJ1-1; D not certain. Looked up from germline, CDR1 is MDHEN and CDR2 is SYDVKM. CDR3 size: 14 residues. V lost 5 bases and J lost 5, with 15 bases in between. The CDR3 sequence: CASSPLPRETEAFF. The CDR3 region has the DNA TGTGCCAGCAGTCCTCTCCCCCGGGAGACTGAAGCTTTCTTT.

The chain joins TRBV5-1 to TRBJ1-1; D is unclear. This CDR3 has 14 amino acids. V lost 7 bases and J 2 bases, leaving 15 bases between the germline ends. Germline lookup yields CDR1 SGHRS and CDR2 YFSETQ. In nucleotides, the CDR3 is TGCGCCAGCTTTCTGAACCCGATAAACACTGAAGCTTTCTTT. It is translated as CASFLNPINTEAFF.

This chain links TRBV6-1 with TRBJ1-5; D might be TRBD1 (5 bases). This CDR3 is built from 13 residues. V lost 4 bases to trimming and J lost 7 bases, with 11 bases between them. CDR1 MNHNS and CDR2 SASEGT come from the germline V gene. The CDR3 bases are TGTGCCAGCAGTGTGGGGGTTGGGCAGCCCCAGCATTTT. As protein: CASSVGVGQPQHF.

The V and J genes are TRBV5-1 and TRBJ2-7; TRBD1 aligns across 7 bases. With V trimmed by 4 bases and J by 1 base, 5 bases remained unmatched. Germline CDR1 and CDR2: SGHRS and YFSETQ. The CDR3 length is 14 residues. The CDR3 nucleotides are TGCGCCAGCAGCCTAGGGACAGTTTCCTACGAGCAGTACTTC. It translates to CASSLGTVSYEQYF.

The rearrangement joins TRBV6-6 to TRBJ1-1; D is undetermined. The CDR3 is 14 residues long. Germline CDR1 MNHNY, CDR2 SVGAGI (reference sequence). The V gene lost 0 bases and the J gene lost 0 bases, with 5 bases spanning the gap. The CDR3 nucleotides read TGTGCCAGCAGTTACTCGACCGTGAACACTGAAGCTTTCTTT. Its protein product is CASSYSTVNTEAFF.

V gene TRBV5-1 combines with J gene TRBJ1-4; no firm D call. CDR3 length: 14 amino acids. Trimming cost V 0 bases and J 4 bases, with 7 bases left between them. The germline gives CDR1 SGHRS, CDR2 YFSETQ. CDR3 coding DNA: TGCGCCAGCAGCTTGGACGGATTTAATGAAAAACTGTTTTTT. It yields the protein CASSLDGFNEKLFF. The full variable domain, completed using reference TRBV5-1 and TRBJ1-4, is KAGVTQTPRYLIKTRGQQVTLSCSPISGHRSVSWYQQTPGQGLQFLFEYFSETQRNKGNFPGRFSGRQFSNSRSEMNVSTLELGDSALYLCASSLDGFNEKLFFGSGTQLSVL.